Listed here is a single T cell receptor beta chain. Its antigen specificity is not known. No per-base quality is available; no much larger clone lies one base away. The entry originates in a study of blood T cell repertoires in COVID-19 (TCRdb year 2020). Notes on the research overall: The collaborator samples originated in the United States, Italy and Spain and spanned the acute and convalescent phases of COVID-19. The prospective study material was composed of cDNA or gDNA derived from T cells, B-cell-depleted T cells, or PBMCs. The sample metadata nearly always contained a de-identified subject ID, COVID-19 status, age in years and sex. The repertoires were released in a freely available public database intended as a resource for research on the immune response to SARS-CoV-2. Where available, HLA class I and class II types were taken from metadata supplied by the sample provider and were not determined by assay-based typing. The samples were drawn from two sources: the first 160 participants of the ongoing ImmuneRACE study, and 1,200 or so subjects contributed by 6 global collaborators. Subjects who had been exposed to COVID-19, were actively infected with it, or had recovered from it provided the deeply sampled blood TCRbeta repertoires that made up the dataset. Here is what the overall study found, with its caveats: Clinical and demographic metadata were provided uncurated, with the amount varying by source and participant.

Participants in the prospective study were aged roughly 18 to 100 years, lived in under 30 United States geographic areas, and enrolled through a virtual design. To assign participants to cohorts, the prospective study relied on clinical history that participants themselves reported in a screening survey and a study questionnaire. For ImmuneRACE Cohort 3, a participant was defined as recovered based on two consecutive negative NP/OP PCR tests, clearance by a healthcare professional, or resolution of symptoms. Each participant in the prospective study had whole blood, serum and a nasopharyngeal or oropharyngeal swab collected by mobile phlebotomists. Prospective study participants could optionally give additional blood draws and questionnaires over an approximately two-month period. Before DNA extraction, blood samples from the prospective study were shipped at room temperature or frozen. TCRbeta CDR3 regions were amplified from genomic DNA using the immunoSEQ Assay, a bias-controlled multiplex PCR. From the authors' description of their analysis: Nucleated cell counts per sample were estimated from amplification of reference gene primers within the assay. To quantify the absolute abundance of each unique TCRbeta CDR3 rearrangement, sequence reads were collapsed and filtered. For each sample, productive Simpson clonality was calculated as the square root of Simpson's diversity index over productive rearrangements. TCRdb mirrors the immuneACCESS table, restricted to in-frame sequences. Some clones are absent from its copies; in checked studies, under half trace to an unresolved V gene, and the reason for the others is unknown. The DNA gave D and trimming, while V, J and clone size come from that table. The sample yields 200,000 to 250,000 clones; approximately 90% were counted once. The ten largest clones take up 11% of the sample.

The V and J ends are trimmed by 1 base and 5 bases, leaving 18 bases between them. Including the terminal cysteine and phenylalanine, the CDR3 comprises 16 residues. Of the read, only the CDR3 DNA is kept; its 48 bases are in frame from base 1. From a lookup of the germline V gene (reference sequence), CDR1 and CDR2 are SEHNR and FQNEAQ. The TCR sequence derives from a man aged 25-40 years who had recovered from COVID-19. What was sequenced was PBMCs or T cells enriched from blood (not recorded which). The rearranged segments are TRBV7-9 and TRBJ2-7; the D segment could be TRBD1, given 5 matching bases. This receptor carries the CDR3 CASSLVTGRVVDEQYF. The nucleotide sequence is TGTGCCAGCAGCTTAGTTACAGGCCGGGTCGTTGACGAGCAGTACTTC.